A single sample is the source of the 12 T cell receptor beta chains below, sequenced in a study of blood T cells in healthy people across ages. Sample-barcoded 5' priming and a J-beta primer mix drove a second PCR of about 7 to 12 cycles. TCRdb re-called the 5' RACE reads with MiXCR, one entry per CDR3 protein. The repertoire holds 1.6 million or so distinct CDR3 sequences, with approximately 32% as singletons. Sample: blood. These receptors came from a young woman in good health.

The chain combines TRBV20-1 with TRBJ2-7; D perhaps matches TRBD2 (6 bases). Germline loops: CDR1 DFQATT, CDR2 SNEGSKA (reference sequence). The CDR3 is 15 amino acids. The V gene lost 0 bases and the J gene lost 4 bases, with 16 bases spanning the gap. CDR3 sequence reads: CSAREWGRGRYEQYF. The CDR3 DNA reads TGCAGTGCTAGAGAGTGGGGCAGAGGGAGGTACGAGCAGTACTTC.

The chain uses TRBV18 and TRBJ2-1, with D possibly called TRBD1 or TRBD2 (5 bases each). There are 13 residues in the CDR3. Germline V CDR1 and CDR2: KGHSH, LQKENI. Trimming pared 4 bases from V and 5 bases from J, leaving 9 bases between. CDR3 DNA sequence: TGTGCCAGCTCACAGGGACGGGACAATGAGCAGTTCTTC. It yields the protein CASSQGRDNEQFF. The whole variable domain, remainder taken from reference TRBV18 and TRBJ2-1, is NAGVMQNPRHLVRRRGQEARLRCSPMKGHSHVYWYRQLPEEGLKFMVYLQKENIIDESGMPKERFSAEFPKEGPSILRIQQVVRGDSAAYFCASSQGRDNEQFFGPGTRLTVL.

CDR3 in DNA: TGTGCCACCAGTGAACCTACAGGGTTGGGCTACACCTTC. Translation gives CATSEPTGLGYTF. This chain links TRBV24-1 with TRBJ1-2; possible D gene TRBD1, 6 bases. Germline V gene sequence: CDR1 KGHDR, CDR2 SFDVKD. The CDR3 runs 13 residues. V was clipped by 4 bases and J by 8 bases, with 13 bases between them.

The CDR3 is CASSFSRAEANVLTF. Written as DNA, the CDR3 is TGTGCCAGCAGTTTCTCCAGGGCTGAGGCCAACGTCCTGACTTTC. The chain is built from TRBV12-3 or TRBV12-4 and TRBJ2-6; D possibly corresponds to TRBD1 (5 bases). CDR3 length: 15 residues. V was clipped by 3 bases and J by 6 bases, with 12 bases between them.

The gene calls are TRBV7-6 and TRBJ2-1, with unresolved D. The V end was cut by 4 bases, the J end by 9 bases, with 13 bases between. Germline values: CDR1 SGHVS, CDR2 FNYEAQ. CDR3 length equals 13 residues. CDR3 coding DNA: TGTGCCAGCAGCTCCGAACTGGCGACTGAGCAGTTCTTC. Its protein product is CASSSELATEQFF.

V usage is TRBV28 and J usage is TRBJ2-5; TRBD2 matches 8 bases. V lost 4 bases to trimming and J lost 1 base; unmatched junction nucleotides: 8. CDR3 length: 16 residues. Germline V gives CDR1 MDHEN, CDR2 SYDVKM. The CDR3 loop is CASSSGNGGGQETQYF. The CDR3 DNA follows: TGTGCCAGCAGTTCGGGGAACGGGGGGGGCCAAGAGACCCAGTACTTC.

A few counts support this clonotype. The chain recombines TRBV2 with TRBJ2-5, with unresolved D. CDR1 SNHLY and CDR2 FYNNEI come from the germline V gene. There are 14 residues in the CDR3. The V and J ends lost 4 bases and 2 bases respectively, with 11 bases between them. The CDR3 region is CASSVWRRQETQYF. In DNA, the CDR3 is TGTGCCAGCAGTGTATGGCGGCGACAAGAGACCCAGTACTTC.

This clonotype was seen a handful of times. The CDR3 reads CASSSRLRADTQYF. The CDR3 DNA follows: TGTGCCAGCAGTTCGAGACTTCGGGCAGATACGCAGTATTTT. This chain uses TRBV12-3 or TRBV12-4 with TRBJ2-3; D remains unclear. This CDR3 is 14 amino acids long. V lost 4 bases and J 4 bases, leaving 12 bases between the germline ends.

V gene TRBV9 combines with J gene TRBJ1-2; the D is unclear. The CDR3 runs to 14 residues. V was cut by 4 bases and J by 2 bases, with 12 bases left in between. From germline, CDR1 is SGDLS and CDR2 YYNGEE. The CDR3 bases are TGTGCCAGCAGCCCCCGGGAGGGCAACTATGGCTACACCTTC. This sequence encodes CASSPREGNYGYTF.

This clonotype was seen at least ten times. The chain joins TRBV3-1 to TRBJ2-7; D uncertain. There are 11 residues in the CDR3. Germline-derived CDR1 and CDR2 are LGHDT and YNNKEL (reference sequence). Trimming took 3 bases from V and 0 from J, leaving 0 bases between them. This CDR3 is CASSHSYEQYF. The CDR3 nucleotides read TGTGCCAGCAGCCACTCCTACGAGCAGTACTTC.

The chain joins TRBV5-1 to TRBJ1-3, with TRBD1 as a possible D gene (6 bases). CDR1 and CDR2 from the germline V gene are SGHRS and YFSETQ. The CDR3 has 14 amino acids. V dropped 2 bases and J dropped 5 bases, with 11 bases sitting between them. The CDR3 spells CASSLGGPRNTIYF. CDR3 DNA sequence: TGCGCCAGCAGCTTAGGGGGTCCCAGAAACACCATATATTTT.

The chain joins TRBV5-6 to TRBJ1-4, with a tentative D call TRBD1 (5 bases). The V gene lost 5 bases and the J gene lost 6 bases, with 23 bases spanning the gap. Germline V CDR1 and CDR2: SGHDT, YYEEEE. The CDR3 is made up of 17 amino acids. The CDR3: CASSSGTDNFLDEKLFF. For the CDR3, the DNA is TGTGCCAGCAGTTCCGGGACCGACAATTTTTTGGATGAAAAACTGTTTTTT.